These T cell receptor beta chains were read from a single sample in a study of monozygotic twins with inflammatory bowel disease. TCRdb re-called the 5' RACE reads; every CDR3 protein appears as one record, without DNA. This repertoire includes 300,000 to 400,000 distinct CDR3 sequences. The sample consisted of blood. The origin of the receptors is a human donor with ulcerative colitis or Crohn's disease, or a healthy co-twin of an affected twin (not recorded which). Both conserved end residues are part of each CDR3.

TRBJ1-1 | TRBV19 | CASSIRKEAFF
TRBJ2-1 | TRBV3-1 | CASSLFDRIYNEQFF
TRBJ1-1 | TRBV27 | CASRDRLNTEAFF
TRBJ2-7 | TRBV28 | CASSLSPGSGPEQYF
TRBJ2-1 | TRBV7-2 | CASSRVARSYNEQFF
TRBJ2-1 | TRBV20-1 | CSAIRGGTLYNEQFF
TRBJ1-3 | TRBV7-9 | CASSLLGGNTIYF
TRBJ1-4 | TRBV20-1 | CSARIRAKSEKLFF
TRBJ2-1 | TRBV20-1 | CSARDRDSYNNEQFF
TRBJ2-5 | TRBV6-5 | CASSYSLSGVQETQYF
TRBJ2-1 | TRBV7-2 | CASSIRGSYNEQFF
TRBJ2-5 | TRBV5-5 | CASSSGVSPGQETQYF
TRBJ1-2 | TRBV6-2/TRBV6-3 | CASTSMGTGSYTF
TRBJ2-7 | TRBV29-1 | CSVLGQGMNEQYF
TRBJ1-1 | TRBV30 | CAWSRDRRTFF
TRBJ2-7 | TRBV5-1 | CASSLGTGTSYLHEQYF
TRBJ2-7 | TRBV7-9 | CASSLAPPGGSHYEQYF
TRBJ2-2 | TRBV6-1 | CASSGLAGGYPGELFF
TRBJ2-3 | TRBV20-1 | CSALERDRASTDTQYF
TRBJ2-7 | TRBV27 | CASSLSGAGVSYEQYF
TRBJ2-1 | TRBV20-1 | CSATASGYNEQFF
TRBJ2-6 | TRBV19 | CASSIKSGANVLTF
TRBJ2-3 | TRBV6-5 | CASSTLAGVTDTQYF
TRBJ2-5 | TRBV5-6 | CASSLGSRGETQYF
TRBJ2-1 | TRBV5-5 | CASSSLTGHYEQFF
TRBJ2-1 | TRBV12-3/TRBV12-4 | CASSWPLARPGEQFF
TRBJ2-1 | TRBV12-3/TRBV12-4 | CASSPQSGPYNEQFF
TRBJ1-4 | TRBV5-1 | CASSGAKAGFGEKLFF
TRBJ2-2 | TRBV5-1 | CASSFGMNTGELFF